The 18 T cell receptor beta chains reported below all come from one sample, sequenced in a study of T-cell reconstitution after alpha-beta-depleted transplantation in children. A library of TCRbeta sequences, prepared with unique molecular identifiers, was generated. A single record per CDR3 protein comes from TCRdb applying MiXCR to the PCR reads. The table lists around 370,000 distinct CDR3 sequences, 9% to 12% of them singletons, with about 2.3% in the top ten. The sequences come from PBMCs from the stem cell graft donor, collected from the stem cell graft. The receptors were sampled from a human donor who donated a stem cell graft to a child with acute lymphoblastic leukemia.

The chain employs TRBV7-2 and TRBJ2-3; D not resolved. The germline V and J ends were trimmed by 5 bases and 4 bases, with 16 bases remaining between them. Germline CDR1 and CDR2: SGHTA and FQGNSA. The CDR3 runs 15 residues. CDR3 nucleotide sequence: TGTGCCAGCAGCAGTCGGACGGTGGTCCCAGATACGCAGTATTTT. This sequence encodes CASSSRTVVPDTQYF.

The J gene is TRBJ2-7, the V gene TRBV7-2; TRBD2 is a possible D gene (5 bases). Trimming stripped 2 bases from V and 3 bases from J, with 8 bases between. CDR1 is SGHTA and CDR2 is FQGNSA in the germline V gene. The CDR3 has 13 residues. The CDR3 loop is CASSLMRDYEQYF. CDR3 DNA sequence: TGTGCCAGCAGCTTAATGAGGGACTACGAGCAGTACTTC.

This chain joins TRBV5-1 and TRBJ2-7; 9 bases fit TRBD1. J lost 6 bases, V lost 3 bases, and 4 bases had no gene match. In germline, CDR1 is SGHRS, CDR2 YFSETQ. This CDR3 region has 13 residues. This CDR3 is CASSWGQGLEQYF. The CDR3 bases are TGCGCCAGCAGCTGGGGACAGGGTCTCGAGCAGTACTTC.

This clonotype was seen repeatedly, ten times or more. V is TRBV3-1 and J is TRBJ2-3; 9 bases line up with TRBD2. The CDR3 has 16 residues. Germline lookup yields CDR1 LGHDT and CDR2 YNNKEL (reference sequence). With V trimmed by 0 bases and J by 6 bases, 7 bases remained unmatched. The CDR3 DNA reads TGTGCCAGCAGCCAAGAGGGTAGCGGGAGACGCGATACGCAGTATTTT. It translates to CASSQEGSGRRDTQYF.

This clonotype was observed a few times. V usage is TRBV4-1 and J usage is TRBJ2-2, with D possibly matching TRBD1 (6 bases). Germline CDR1 reads MGHRA; CDR2 reads YSYEKL. The CDR3 spans 14 residues. Trimming cost V 4 bases and J 6 bases, with 12 bases left between them. CDR3 sequence (DNA): TGCGCCAGCAGCCGACCAGGGGTGCCCGGGGAGCTGTTTTTT. Its protein product is CASSRPGVPGELFF.

The table lists this clonotype with a few counts. The chain combines TRBV7-9 with TRBJ2-1; unclear D gene. The CDR3 is 17 amino acids. Germline values: CDR1 SEHNR, CDR2 FQNEAQ (reference sequence). Trimming stripped 5 bases from V and 4 bases from J, with 21 bases between. The CDR3 coding sequence is TGTGCCAGCAGCCAACCGGCTCAAGGAGTAGGTTACAATGAGCAGTTCTTC. Encoded protein: CASSQPAQGVGYNEQFF.

Only a few counts were recorded for this clonotype. The chain recombines TRBV19 with TRBJ2-1, with D perhaps given as TRBD1 or TRBD2 (5 bases each). V was shortened by 5 bases and J by 3 bases, with 11 bases between the two germline ends. The germline gives CDR1 LNHDA, CDR2 SQIVND (reference sequence). The CDR3 consists of 14 residues. The CDR3 DNA follows: TGTGCCAGTAGTTTAGGGACCCTCTACAATGAGCAGTTCTTC. Translating gives CASSLGTLYNEQFF. The full variable domain, with the rest looked up from reference TRBV19 and TRBJ2-1, is DGGITQSPKYLFRKEGQNVTLSCEQNLNHDAMYWYRQDPGQGLRLIYYSQIVNDFQKGDIAEGYSVSREKKESFPLTVTSAQKNPTAFYLCASSLGTLYNEQFFGPGTRLTVL.

This clonotype was observed many times. This chain uses TRBV7-2 with TRBJ1-5, with a tentative D call TRBD1 (5 bases). Germline V gene lookup returns CDR1 SGHTA and CDR2 FQGNSA. Deletions cut 6 bases from V and 4 bases from J, with 13 bases between. The CDR3 is made up of 14 amino acids. CDR3 DNA sequence: TGTGCCAGCAGTCAAGGGACCGCAAATCAGCCCCAGCATTTT. Protein sequence: CASSQGTANQPQHF.

This clonotype was observed a handful of times. This sequence joins TRBV5-5 and TRBJ2-2; 7 bases are shared with TRBD2. V lost 4 bases and J lost 6; bases outside the gene matches: 12. The CDR3 runs to 16 residues. The germline V gene encodes CDR1 SGHKS and CDR2 YYEKEE (reference sequence). CDR3 residues: CASSPLGGGPSGELFF. The CDR3, as DNA: TGTGCCAGCAGCCCCCTGGGGGGAGGGCCTTCCGGGGAGCTGTTTTTT.

The chain uses TRBV7-3 and TRBJ2-1; 9 bases agree with TRBD2. Unmatched junction bases numbered 7, after V lost 4 bases and J lost 6 bases. CDR3 length: 15 amino acids. Per the germline V gene, CDR1 is SGHTA and CDR2 is FQGTGA. The CDR3, as DNA: TGTGCCAGCAGCTCTTTAGCGGGAGTGGGCAATGAGCAGTTCTTC. It is translated as CASSSLAGVGNEQFF.

This clonotype has only a few counts. The gene calls are TRBV20-1 and TRBJ2-7; D is possibly TRBD2 (5 bases). This CDR3 has 13 amino acids. Germline V gene data show CDR1 as DFQATT and CDR2 as SNEGSKA (reference sequence). V was shortened by 1 base and J by 3 bases, with 10 bases between the two germline ends. The CDR3 spells CSARVSAVYEQYF. As DNA, the CDR3 is TGCAGTGCTAGAGTGTCAGCGGTCTACGAGCAGTACTTC.

In this sample, this clonotype turned up a few times. The gene calls are TRBV18 and TRBJ2-7; tentatively, D is TRBD2 (6 bases). V was clipped by 3 bases and J by 3 bases, with 18 bases between them. Germline assignment: CDR1 KGHSH and CDR2 LQKENI. The CDR3 totals 16 residues. As DNA, the CDR3 is TGTGCCAGCTCACCGATGACTAGGAAGATAAACTACGAGCAGTACTTC. Translated: CASSPMTRKINYEQYF.

At least ten counts were recorded for this clonotype. This chain uses TRBV5-6 with TRBJ2-1, with 8 nucleotides matching TRBD2. Germline CDR1 reads SGHDT; CDR2 reads YYEEEE. The CDR3 has 15 amino acids. V lost 3 bases to trimming and J lost 5 bases; unmatched junction nucleotides: 7. CDR3 region: CASSSLPGLDNEQFF. The CDR3, as DNA: TGTGCCAGCAGCTCCCTCCCGGGACTAGACAATGAGCAGTTCTTC.

The chain recombines TRBV7-9 with TRBJ2-7, with 9 bases that match TRBD2. CDR1 and CDR2 from the germline V gene are SEHNR and FQNEAQ (reference sequence). The CDR3 covers 12 residues. DNA of the CDR3: TGTGCTAGCGGGAGAGACTCCTACGAGCAGTACTTC. Its translation: CASGRDSYEQYF.

The sample holds a few counts of this clonotype. The genes are TRBV27 and TRBJ2-3; D is unclear. This CDR3 contains 13 residues. V shed 6 bases and J shed 6 bases, with 13 bases lying between them. Germline CDR1 and CDR2: MNHEY and SMNVEV (reference sequence). This CDR3 reads CASSSFLADTQYF. CDR3 coding DNA: TGTGCCAGCAGCAGTTTCTTAGCTGATACGCAGTATTTT.

The table lists this clonotype with a few counts. The rearrangement links TRBV12-5 to TRBJ2-7; D ambiguous. The germline V gene encodes CDR1 LGHNT and CDR2 FRNRAP. The CDR3 runs 14 residues. With 5 bases removed from V and 3 bases from J, the gap between germline ends came to 14 bases. The CDR3 loop is CASGTSPRDYEQYF. The CDR3 DNA is TGTGCTAGTGGTACCAGTCCCAGAGACTACGAGCAGTACTTC.

This clonotype was counted many times. The genes are TRBV7-2 and TRBJ2-7; a weak D match, TRBD2 (5 bases). This CDR3 spans 15 amino acids. Germline CDR1 reads SGHTA; CDR2 reads FQGNSA. V lost 5 bases to trimming and J lost 4 bases, with 18 bases between them. CDR3 sequence (DNA): TGTGCCAGCAGCATGACCGACTCGCGCGGGTACGAGCAGTACTTC. Its translation: CASSMTDSRGYEQYF.

In its sample, this clonotype was seen a few times. This rearrangement joins TRBV20-1 to TRBJ2-3; TRBD2 is a possible D gene (6 bases). This CDR3 is built from 15 residues. Germline CDR1 reads DFQATT; CDR2 reads SNEGSKA (reference sequence). V was cut by 4 bases and J by 4 bases, with 18 bases left in between. The CDR3 loop reads CSATDWGEVSDTQYF. Written as DNA, the CDR3 is TGCAGTGCTACCGATTGGGGGGAGGTCTCAGATACGCAGTATTTT.